These 29 T cell receptor beta chains originate from one sample sequenced in a study of control samples from healthy donors and cancer patients. Repertoires were generated with immunoSEQ multiplex PCR, while TCRdb's copy carries only in-frame clones and drops some. Among about 82,000 clones listed, around 87% were seen once. Sample: blood. These receptors were collected from a man in his forties or fifties in good health.

The chain is built from TRBV10-3 and TRBJ2-5; D is undetermined. V lost 4 bases, J lost 5 bases, and 5 bases lay in between. The CDR3 runs 11 residues. Germline CDR1 ENHRY, CDR2 SYGVKD. The CDR3 region is CAISVGETQYF. CDR3 bases: TGTGCCATCAGTGTCGGCGAGACCCAGTACTTC.

The genes are TRBV6-2 or TRBV6-3 and TRBJ2-5; 10 nucleotides line up with TRBD2. The CDR3 length is 15 residues. From germline, CDR1 is MNHEY and CDR2 SVGEGT. Unmatched junction bases numbered 4, after V lost 2 bases and J lost 4 bases. CDR3 region: CASSYQAGGRETQYF. DNA of the CDR3: TGTGCCAGCAGTTACCAAGCGGGGGGGAGAGAGACCCAGTACTTC.

By sample fraction, this clone is medium-sized. This chain joins TRBV21-1 and TRBJ2-7; TRBD2 is taken as the D call from the table, unchecked against the DNA. TRBV21-1 is flagged as a pseudogene. CDR3 length: 14 amino acids. The CDR3 reads CASSFEGGIYEQYF. The CDR3 DNA follows: TGTGCCAGCAGCTTTGAGGGAGGGATCTACGAGCAGTACTTC.

This clone has only one observation. The chain recombines TRBV7-2 with TRBJ2-1, with D unresolved. CDR1 SGHTA and CDR2 FQGNSA come from the germline V gene. The ends were cut back, 5 bases at V and 12 bases at J, with 17 bases in the middle. The CDR3 extends over 13 amino acids. CDR3 sequence (DNA): TGTGCCAGCAGCGAAGACCGATCATGGGGGCAGTTCTTC. It specifies CASSEDRSWGQFF. The full variable domain, completed using reference TRBV7-2 and TRBJ2-1, is GAGVSQSPSNKVTEKGKDVELRCDPISGHTALYWYRQSLGQGLEFLIYFQGNSAPDKSGLPSDRFSAERTGGSVSTLTIQRTQQEDSAVYLCASSEDRSWGQFFGPGTRLTVL.

This clone was counted between two and nine times. This chain connects TRBV5-5 to TRBJ2-1, with 8 bases aligning to TRBD2. This CDR3 is built from 14 residues. J was trimmed by 6 bases and V by 4 bases; bases with no gene match: 6. CDR1 and CDR2 from the germline V gene are SGHKS and YYEKEE (reference sequence). The CDR3, as DNA: TGTGCCAGCAGCCCCGGGAGGGGAGGCAATGAGCAGTTCTTC. Its translation: CASSPGRGGNEQFF.

The CDR3 sequence is CASSYGLSVSGELFF. The DNA for the CDR3 is TGTGCCAGCAGCTACGGCTTAAGCGTGTCCGGGGAGCTGTTTTTT. V and J are TRBV3-1 (or the pseudogene TRBV3-2) and TRBJ2-2; D gene ambiguous. CDR3 length: 15 residues. V was pared by 5 bases and J by 6 bases, with 16 bases between. Germline V CDR1 and CDR2: LGHDT, YNNKEL (reference sequence).

The chain employs TRBV7-9 and TRBJ2-6; no reliable D call. Germline V gene data show CDR1 as SEHNR and CDR2 as FQNEAQ (reference sequence). V dropped 5 bases and J dropped 4 bases, with 9 bases sitting between them. CDR3 length: 14 residues. CDR3 amino acids: CASSLTGGANVLTF. The DNA for the CDR3 is TGTGCCAGCAGCCTAACCGGAGGGGCCAACGTCCTGACTTTC.

Notes on this clone: One end of the junction fails to match germline, which may point to a read error. This chain joins TRBV7-7 and TRBJ2-5; 8 bases line up with TRBD2. Germline CDR1 is SSHAT and CDR2 is FNYEAQ (reference sequence). This CDR3 has 15 residues. DNA of the CDR3: TGTGCTAGCAGCTTAGTAGCGGGACTTCCAGAGACCCAGTACTTC. As protein: CASSLVAGLPETQYF.

This rearrangement joins TRBV9 to TRBJ1-1; D unclear. Trimming pared 4 bases from V and 0 bases from J, leaving 10 bases between. The CDR3 loop spans 14 amino acids. Germline V gene data show CDR1 as SGDLS and CDR2 as YYNGEE. As DNA, the CDR3 is TGTGCCAGCAGCCCCACCGGCATGAACACTGAAGCTTTCTTT. Protein sequence: CASSPTGMNTEAFF.

The chain couples TRBV15 to TRBJ2-4; D assignment may be TRBD1 or TRBD2 (6 bases each). Per the germline V gene, CDR1 is LNHNV and CDR2 is YYDKDF (reference sequence). Trimming took 0 bases from V and 8 from J, leaving 11 bases between them. This CDR3 is 14 amino acids long. The CDR3 nucleotides read TGTGCCACCAGCAGAGATGGAGGGGGAGACATTCAGTACTTC. Its translation is CATSRDGGGDIQYF. Supplemented by reference TRBV15 and TRBJ2-4, the full variable domain reads DAMVIQNPRYQVTQFGKPVTLSCSQTLNHNVMYWYQQKSSQAPKLLFHYYDKDFNNEADTPDNFQSRRPNTSFCFLDIRSPGLGDTAMYLCATSRDGGGDIQYFGAGTRLSVL.

The V and J genes are TRBV7-9 and TRBJ2-7; 9 bases line up with TRBD1. This CDR3 is 14 amino acids long. The J segment lost 2 bases and the V segment lost 8 bases, leaving 7 bases of the junction unmatched. Germline V gene lookup returns CDR1 SEHNR and CDR2 FQNEAQ (reference sequence). DNA for the CDR3: TGTGCCAGCGACAGGGGGACCCTTCCCTACGAGCAGTACGTC. Translated: CASDRGTLPYEQYV.

V usage is TRBV2 and J usage is TRBJ2-7; 8 bases fit TRBD1. Trimming took 8 bases from V and 2 from J; bases not matched to a gene: 8. The CDR3 is 14 residues long. Per germline, CDR1 SNHLY and CDR2 FYNNEI. The CDR3 region is CASVRDRGPYEQYF. CDR3 DNA sequence: TGTGCCAGCGTGCGAGACAGGGGACCCTACGAGCAGTACTTC. The full variable domain, its missing parts supplied by reference TRBV2 and TRBJ2-7, is EPEVTQTPSHQVTQMGQEVILRCVPISNHLYFYWYRQILGQKVEFLVSFYNNEISEKSEIFDDQFSVERPDGSNFTLKIRSTKLEDSAMYFCASVRDRGPYEQYFGPGTRLTVT.

The chain employs TRBV10-3 and TRBJ1-1; D perhaps matches TRBD1 (5 bases). CDR1 is ENHRY and CDR2 is SYGVKD in the germline V gene. The CDR3 has 12 amino acids. The germline V and J ends were trimmed by 2 bases and 11 bases, with 12 bases remaining between them. Written as DNA, the CDR3 is TGTGCCATCAGTGAGGCCCGGGACTACGCTTTCTTT. Protein sequence: CAISEARDYAFF.

The V call is TRBV2, the J call TRBJ1-2; D is unclear. Trimming cost V 3 bases and J 0 bases, with 17 bases left between them. Germline CDR1 is SNHLY and CDR2 is FYNNEI. This CDR3 comprises 17 residues. The CDR3 DNA reads TGTGCCAGCAGTGAGTTCGGGGTTAATCTGTCTAACTATGGCTACACCTTC. It yields the protein CASSEFGVNLSNYGYTF.

This clone has just a few counts. This chain connects TRBV5-8 to TRBJ2-7, with a weak D call TRBD1 (6 bases). The V gene's germline CDR1 is SGHTS and CDR2 YDEGEE. The CDR3 is made up of 14 amino acids. Trimming took off 1 base at V and 2 bases at J, with 10 bases between the two ends. The CDR3 bases are TGTGCCAGCAGCTTGTGGGACAACACCTACGAGCAGTACTTC. Protein: CASSLWDNTYEQYF.

This clone has only one observation. J is TRBJ2-5 and V is TRBV12-3 or TRBV12-4; D perhaps matches TRBD2 (6 bases). This CDR3 spans 12 amino acids. Trimming pared 7 bases from V and 7 bases from J, leaving 13 bases between. DNA for the CDR3: TGTGCCAGCACCTCAGAGGGAGGGACCCAGTACTTC. As protein: CASTSEGGTQYF.

The chain joins TRBV14 to TRBJ1-5; unclear D gene. V lost 4 bases to trimming and J lost 6 bases, with 19 bases between them. The germline V gene has CDR1 SGHDN and CDR2 FVKESK. CDR3 size: 16 residues. The CDR3 loop is CASSPNAWDRVQPQHF. The CDR3 DNA sequence: TGTGCCAGCAGCCCAAACGCTTGGGATAGGGTTCAGCCCCAGCATTTT.

The chain has TRBV4-2 and TRBJ2-2, with D possibly matching TRBD1 (6 bases). The V and J ends lost 3 bases and 0 bases respectively, with 14 bases between them. The germline V gene has CDR1 LGHNA and CDR2 YNFKEQ. The CDR3 sequence is 17 residues long. The CDR3 here is CASSHAGTPTNTGELFF. The CDR3 nucleotides read TGTGCCAGCAGCCATGCCGGGACACCAACGAACACCGGGGAGCTGTTTTTT.

This clone came up a few times. The V and J genes are TRBV9 and TRBJ1-6; TRBD1 aligns across 9 bases. This CDR3 has 14 residues. Germline V gene sequence: CDR1 SGDLS, CDR2 YYNGEE. Trimming cost V 4 bases and J 10 bases; bases outside gene matches: 6. Here the CDR3 DNA reads TGTGCCAGCAGCCGGGACAGGGTACTGTCACCCCTCCACTTT. Translated: CASSRDRVLSPLHF. The complete variable domain, with remaining parts taken from reference TRBV9 and TRBJ1-6, reads DSGVTQTPKHLITATGQRVTLRCSPRSGDLSVYWYQQSLDQGLQFLIQYYNGEERAKGNILERFSAQQFPDLHSELNLSSLELGDSALYFCASSRDRVLSPLHFGNGTRLTVT.

The V gene is TRBV9, the J gene TRBJ1-6; D might be TRBD1 (5 bases). The CDR3 extends over 15 amino acids. Trimming pared 4 bases from V and 5 bases from J, leaving 13 bases between. Germline V gives CDR1 SGDLS, CDR2 YYNGEE. The CDR3 spells CASSTWDGDNSPLHF. For the CDR3, the DNA is TGTGCCAGCAGCACTTGGGACGGAGATAATTCACCCCTCCACTTT.

The V gene is TRBV9, the J gene TRBJ1-4, with D unclear. The CDR3 is made up of 14 amino acids. Trimming pared 1 base from V and 8 bases from J, leaving 12 bases between. Germline V gives CDR1 SGDLS, CDR2 YYNGEE. CDR3 DNA: TGTGCCAGCAGCGTACAACCAACTGGGGAAAAACTGTTTTTT. This translates into CASSVQPTGEKLFF.

V is TRBV3-1 (or the pseudogene TRBV3-2) and J is TRBJ1-2; a possible D gene is TRBD1 (5 bases). The length of the CDR3 is 13 residues. Germline CDR1 reads LGHDT; CDR2 reads YNNKEL (reference sequence). Deletions cut 1 base from V and 8 bases from J, with 11 bases between. Written as DNA, the CDR3 is TGTGCCAGCAGCCAAGCGGCCGGGGCCGGCTACACCTTC. It codes for CASSQAAGAGYTF.

This chain joins TRBV10-3 and TRBJ2-3, with D perhaps matching TRBD1 (5 bases). This CDR3 has 16 residues. Between the trimmed V and J ends, which lost 3 bases and 3 bases, there was a span of 16 bases. Germline V gives CDR1 ENHRY, CDR2 SYGVKD. The CDR3 is CAISDRTRDVTDTQYF. CDR3 nucleotides: TGTGCCATCAGTGACCGGACACGCGACGTTACAGATACGCAGTATTTT.

A single count supports this clone. V is TRBV6-5 and J is TRBJ1-5, with D perhaps matching TRBD1 (5 bases). The V and J ends lost 2 bases and 3 bases respectively, with 11 bases between them. The germline V gene has CDR1 MNHEY and CDR2 SVGAGI. CDR3 length: 15 residues. CDR3 DNA sequence: TGTGCCAGCAGTTACGGTCCAGGGACCAATCAGCCCCAGCATTTT. Amino acid sequence: CASSYGPGTNQPQHF.

This sequence joins TRBV6-2 or TRBV6-3 and TRBJ1-5, with TRBD1 matching over 7 bases. The V gene end was trimmed by 2 bases and the J gene end by 5 bases; junction bases not matched to a gene: 6. CDR1 is MNHEY and CDR2 is SVGEGT in the germline V gene. The CDR3 is 15 amino acids. The CDR3 loop is CASSYGQARDQPQHF. CDR3 sequence (DNA): TGTGCCAGCAGTTACGGACAGGCCCGCGATCAGCCCCAGCATTTT.

The rearrangement links TRBV7-6 to TRBJ2-3, with D hard to call. Germline V gene lookup returns CDR1 SGHVS and CDR2 FNYEAQ. V dropped 3 bases and J dropped 0 bases, with 10 bases sitting between them. The CDR3 extends over 15 amino acids. This CDR3 reads CASSFRARSTDTQYF. The CDR3 nucleotides read TGTGCCAGCAGCTTCCGGGCACGAAGCACAGATACGCAGTATTTT.

The chain is built from TRBV29-1 and TRBJ2-5; D may be TRBD2 (5 bases). The germline V and J ends were trimmed by 5 bases and 0 bases, with 7 bases remaining between them. CDR3 length equals 12 residues. CDR1 and CDR2 (germline): SQVTM, ANQGSEA. The CDR3 DNA sequence: TGCAGCGTTCCCGGGGACCAAGAGACCCAGTACTTC. It codes for CSVPGDQETQYF. Full variable domain (missing parts from reference TRBV29-1 and TRBJ2-5): SAVISQKPSRDICQRGTSLTIQCQVDSQVTMMFWYRQQPGQSLTLIATANQGSEATYESGFVIDKFPISRPNLTFSTLTVSNMSPEDSSIYLCSVPGDQETQYFGPGTRLLVL.

In this sample, this clone turned up once. The rearrangement links TRBV11-3 to TRBJ2-1; D is undetermined. The CDR3 totals 12 residues. V was cut by 0 bases and J by 8 bases, with 5 bases left in between. Germline values: CDR1 SGHNT, CDR2 YENEEA. The CDR3 DNA follows: TGTGCCAGCAGCTTAGATCTGTATGAGCAGTTCTTC. It translates to CASSLDLYEQFF.

J is TRBJ2-7 and V is TRBV11-1; weak D call: TRBD2 (6 bases). CDR3 length equals 12 residues. The germline CDR1 and CDR2 sequences are SGHAT and FQDESV (reference sequence). V was shortened by 3 bases and J by 6 bases, with 9 bases between the two germline ends. CDR3 protein: CASSFAGSEQYV. The CDR3 DNA reads as TGTGCCAGCAGCTTTGCGGGATCCGAGCAGTACGTC.